This TCR beta chain came from a study of metastatic and nonmetastatic thyroid tumors. CDR3 size: 16 residues. The junction had 14 bases not matched to a gene; V was cut back by 3 bases and J by 3 bases. Germline assignment: CDR1 GTSNPN and CDR2 SVGIG (reference sequence). Via MiXCR, TCRdb re-called the PCR reads. Of roughly 20,000 clones in the sample, about 25% are singletons; the top ten hold approximately 20%. Each patient went into thyroid surgery without having received any treatment. The rearrangement joins TRBV30 to TRBJ2-7; 7 bases agree with TRBD1. The receptor was derived from a female donor with papillary thyroid cancer or a benign thyroid nodule (not recorded which). Some clones in this sample may be carry-over from other donors' samples. Sequencing was performed on blood. The CDR3 here is CAWRSPVTGSRYEQYF. DNA for the CDR3: TGTGCCTGGAGATCCCCAGTGACAGGGAGTCGCTACGAGCAGTACTTC.